The 14 T cell receptor beta chains reported below all come from one sample, sequenced in a study of CD8 T cells in ankylosing spondylitis. One entry per CDR3 protein results from TCRdb running MiXCR on the 5' RACE reads. The sample contains around 130,000 distinct CDR3 sequences, about 6.5% of which appear only once. Sequenced input: blood, either unsorted or a sorted T cell fraction (not recorded which). These TCRs come from a male donor with ankylosing spondylitis or in good health (not recorded which).

CDR3 in amino acids: CASSLNRGLTYNEQFF. In DNA form, the CDR3 reads TGCGCCAGCAGCTTGAATAGGGGGCTCACCTACAATGAGCAGTTCTTC. The V and J genes are TRBV5-1 and TRBJ2-1; TRBD1 agrees at 7 bases. Germline-derived CDR1 and CDR2 are SGHRS and YFSETQ. Trimming removed 1 base from V and 2 bases from J; junction bases left unmatched: 6. This CDR3 is 16 amino acids long.

This clonotype has ten or more counts. The chain carries TRBV10-3 and TRBJ2-3; TRBD1 aligns across 12 bases. Germline CDR1 and CDR2: ENHRY and SYGVKD. This CDR3 is built from 15 residues. The trim removed 10 bases at V and 5 bases at J, leaving 10 bases unmatched. The CDR3 protein is CATGRDRGLGDTQYF. The CDR3 DNA reads TGTGCCACCGGGCGGGACAGGGGGCTCGGAGATACGCAGTATTTT.

This chain links TRBV9 with TRBJ2-3; possible D gene TRBD2, 5 bases. With 4 bases removed from V and 2 bases from J, the gap between germline ends came to 11 bases. Germline V CDR1 and CDR2: SGDLS, YYNGEE. The CDR3 is 14 amino acids. The CDR3 coding sequence is TGTGCCAGCAGCACTCACCGGGACACAGATACGCAGTATTTT. Translating it yields CASSTHRDTDTQYF.

There are many counts of this clonotype. J is TRBJ2-7 and V is TRBV3-1, with 11 nucleotides matching TRBD1. Trimming removed 2 bases from V and 0 bases from J; junction bases left unmatched: 6. The CDR3 covers 17 residues. Per germline, CDR1 LGHDT and CDR2 YNNKEL (reference sequence). In DNA, the CDR3 is TGTGCCAGCAGCCAAAGGACAGGGGGCAGGAGCTCCTACGAGCAGTACTTC. This gives the protein CASSQRTGGRSSYEQYF.

In its sample, this clonotype was seen many times. The chain employs TRBV15 and TRBJ1-2, with 11 bases that match TRBD1. V lost 1 base to trimming and J lost 3 bases; unmatched junction nucleotides: 4. CDR3 size: 16 residues. Germline assignment: CDR1 LNHNV and CDR2 YYDKDF (reference sequence). CDR3: CATSRAGQGAYYGYTF. CDR3 nucleotides: TGTGCCACCAGCAGAGCCGGACAGGGGGCTTACTATGGCTACACCTTC.

This clonotype was detected many times. V is TRBV10-3 and J is TRBJ2-2, with 7 bases matching TRBD1. In germline, CDR1 is ENHRY, CDR2 SYGVKD. The CDR3 runs to 16 residues. V shed 3 bases and J 4 bases; nucleotides not matched to a gene: 8. CDR3 protein: CAISDPGGDSTGELFF. The DNA of the CDR3 is TGTGCCATCAGTGACCCAGGGGGAGATAGCACCGGGGAGCTGTTTTTT.

This clonotype was observed at least ten times. The V gene is TRBV20-1, the J gene TRBJ1-2; tentative D call: TRBD1 (5 bases). Trimming removed 6 bases at V and 1 base at J, with 9 bases between. The CDR3 is 12 amino acids. Per germline, CDR1 DFQATT and CDR2 SNEGSKA (reference sequence). In nucleotides, the CDR3 is TGCAGTGCCACGGGGGGTAACTATGGCTACACCTTC. This gives the protein CSATGGNYGYTF.

Remarks on this clonotype: A read error may explain this, as a much larger clone is one base away. This sequence joins TRBV7-8 and TRBJ2-3; possible D gene TRBD2, 5 bases. Germline V gene data show CDR1 as SGHVS and CDR2 as FQNEAQ. The CDR3 contains 14 residues. The CDR3 coding sequence is TGTTCCAGCAGCCCCCGGGAATTTCAGTATACGCAGTATTTT. The encoded protein is CSSSPREFQYTQYF.

At least ten counts were recorded for this clonotype. CDR3: CASSYSAGSDTQYF. CDR3 DNA sequence: TGTGCCAGCAGTTACTCAGCGGGATCAGATACGCAGTATTTT. This rearrangement joins TRBV6-2 or TRBV6-3 to TRBJ2-3; 7 nucleotides line up with TRBD2. Per germline, CDR1 MNHEY and CDR2 SVGEGT. The CDR3 consists of 14 residues. V lost 0 bases and J lost 4; bases outside the gene matches: 1.

This clonotype was observed many times. The chain recombines TRBV7-9 with TRBJ2-7; TRBD1 is a possible D gene (5 bases). Per the germline V gene, CDR1 is SEHNR and CDR2 is FQNEAQ (reference sequence). With 1 base removed from V and 6 bases from J, the gap between germline ends came to 13 bases. The CDR3 length is 14 residues. The CDR3 protein is CASSLVGDVSEQYF. In DNA, the CDR3 is TGTGCCAGCAGCTTAGTAGGGGATGTGAGCGAGCAGTACTTC.

This clonotype was seen ten or more times. The CDR3 nucleotides read TGCGCCAGCAGCTCGCTCAATGACCCCTTTAATGAGCAGTTCTTC. Amino acid sequence: CASSSLNDPFNEQFF. V usage is TRBV5-1 and J usage is TRBJ2-1, with D hard to call. The CDR3 covers 15 residues. The V and J ends lost 3 bases and 7 bases respectively, with 17 bases between them. The germline V gene has CDR1 SGHRS and CDR2 YFSETQ.

This clonotype has at least ten counts. V usage is TRBV28 and J usage is TRBJ2-7; a weak D match, TRBD2 (5 bases). The CDR3 extends over 12 amino acids. CDR1 MDHEN and CDR2 SYDVKM come from the germline V gene. V was cut by 3 bases and J by 6 bases, with 9 bases left in between. For the CDR3, the DNA is TGTGCCAGCAGTTTTGAGGGAGTCGAGCAGTACTTC. Its translation: CASSFEGVEQYF.

Points on this clonotype: No conserved phenylalanine or tryptophan is present at the end of the CDR3, so a read error is the likely explanation. The V gene is TRBV7-3, the J gene TRBJ1-1; D gene unclear. Trimming left V 5 bases short and J 5 bases short, with 6 bases between. From germline, CDR1 is SGHTA and CDR2 FQGTGA. CDR3 length: 11 residues. The CDR3 nucleotides are TGTGCCAGCAGCCTTGGGACTGAAGCTTTCATT. Protein: CASSLGTEAFI.

The V gene is TRBV11-2, the J gene TRBJ1-2; D is uncertain. V shed 4 bases and J shed 7 bases, with 13 bases lying between them. Per germline, CDR1 SGHAT and CDR2 FQNNGV. This CDR3 spans 13 amino acids. CDR3 region: CASSSGGVSGYTF. The CDR3 nucleotides read TGTGCCAGCAGCTCCGGCGGAGTTTCTGGCTACACCTTC.